This TCR beta chain stems from a study of blood T cell repertoires in COVID-19. The CDR3 has 16 residues. Germline V gives CDR1 MRHNA, CDR2 SNTAGT. Trimming took 4 bases from V and 8 from J; bases not matched to a gene: 15. Libraries were prepared by immunoSEQ multiplex PCR; TCRdb keeps only in-frame clonotypes and omits some of them. This table has under 60,000 clones, around 90% appearing once. This clone has only a few counts. Sequencing was carried out using peripheral blood. The sequence derives from a human donor with active COVID-19. The donor label of this sample is uncertain. The chain couples TRBV6-4 to TRBJ1-2; 8 positions agree with TRBD1. The CDR3 loop is CASSALAGGEIGGYTF. DNA of the CDR3: TGTGCCAGCAGTGCCTTGGCAGGGGGCGAAATCGGGGGCTACACCTTC.